What follows is one TCR beta chain and its context. This receptor's antigen is unknown. No base quality information exists; no much larger clone differs at one position. Genomic DNA was extracted from sorted cells for sequencing of the TCRbeta CDR3 region. The immunoSEQ Assay was used to sequence the TCRbeta CDR3 regions. Here the immuneACCESS table is served through TCRdb, limited to in-frame sequences with V and J called. Missing clones are a known gap in these copies; in checked studies unresolved V genes cover under half, and the rest lacks a known reason. The sample table holds about 76,000 clones, of which approximately 86% were seen once. The top ten constitute 2.5% to 3% of the sample. Patients with a history of autoimmune disease or receiving systemic immunosuppression were excluded from the trial. Peripheral blood for TCR sequencing was collected from all dose cohorts at baseline, on cycle 4 day 1, and on cycle 7 day 1. Samples came from an open-label, multicenter, first-in-human phase I dose-escalation trial of ivuxolimab. The trial enrolled adults with locally advanced or metastatic head and neck squamous cell, hepatocellular, melanoma or renal cell carcinoma. CD4+ and CD8+ T cells were sorted separately from peripheral blood before TCR sequencing.

From a lookup of the germline V gene (reference sequence), CDR1 and CDR2 are MNHNY and SVGAGI. V is reduced by 0 bases and J by 11 bases, leaving a spacing of 10 bases between them. Measured from the cysteine to the phenylalanine, the CDR3 is 12 residues long. CDR3 DNA only is kept here, 36 bases in frame from base 1. The entry originates in a study of OX40 agonist ivuxolimab in advanced cancers. At the level of the whole study: Ivuxolimab was a fully human IgG2 agonistic monoclonal antibody targeting the costimulatory receptor OX40 (CD134). Intravenous ivuxolimab was administered to patients every 2 weeks at six dose levels: 0.01, 0.1, 0.3, 1.5, 3 and 10 mg/kg. Among the approximately 50 dose-escalation patients, 19 had hepatocellular carcinoma, roughly 15 melanoma, 9 renal cell carcinoma and 9 head and neck cancer. A male proportion of roughly 80% and a mean age of 60 years, ranging from about 20 to 79, were recorded for the dose-escalation cohort. Prior anti-PD-1, anti-PD-L1 or anti-CTLA-4 therapy was permitted, and about 40% of dose-escalation patients had received checkpoint inhibitors. Partial responses occurred in three dose-escalation patients, of whom one had hepatocellular carcinoma and two had cutaneous melanoma. The point of sequencing TCRbeta in the periphery was to test whether ivuxolimab changed TCR sequence diversity and drove clonal T-cell expansion. The monotherapy dose-escalation portion (N ≈ 50 patients) of the phase I ivuxolimab trial is reported in the paper. Study-wide conclusions, independent of this receptor: Antigen specificity was not determined for the clonally expanded peripheral T cells. In the 0.1-3.0 mg/kg groups, partial responders had among the lowest normalized peripheral clonal expansion, particularly in CD8+ T cells. After ivuxolimab, CD8+ T cells had more expanded clones than CD4+ T cells on average. At doses of 0.1 to 3.0 mg/kg, clonal expansion of both CD4+ and CD8+ T cells in blood was seen between baseline and week 6. Low levels of normalized T-cell clonal expansion were also seen in some nonresponding patients.

The receptor was isolated from an adult with an advanced solid tumor such as melanoma, head and neck, liver or kidney cancer. Recombination connected TRBV6-6 to TRBJ1-1, with the D gene call left open. The starting material was CD4+ or CD8+ T cells sorted from blood, obtained in a trial of the OX40 agonist ivuxolimab. For the CDR3, the sequence is CASSYSRVRAFF. The nucleotides read TGTGCCAGCAGTTACTCGAGGGTTAGGGCTTTCTTT.